This TCR beta chain appears in the sequencing data of a study of T cell changes during pregnancy in multiple sclerosis. Method: immunoSEQ multiplex PCR; TCRdb's copy keeps in-frame clones and lacks some. The sample holds 20,000 to 25,000 clones; over 80% are singletons and the top ten take over 6%. CDR1 SGHVS and CDR2 FQNEAQ come from the germline V gene. The CDR3 spans 15 residues. V lost 3 bases, J lost 5 bases, and 8 bases stayed unmatched. The clonotype originates from a female donor with multiple sclerosis, enrolled in a pregnancy study. The material was CD8+ T cells from peripheral blood mononuclear cells, obtained in the third trimester of pregnancy. J is TRBJ2-7 and V is TRBV7-8, with 9 positions matching TRBD1. The CDR3 coding sequence is TGTGCCAGCAGCTTGGCTCCGGGACAGGGCCACGAGCAGTACTTC. Its translation: CASSLAPGQGHEQYF.